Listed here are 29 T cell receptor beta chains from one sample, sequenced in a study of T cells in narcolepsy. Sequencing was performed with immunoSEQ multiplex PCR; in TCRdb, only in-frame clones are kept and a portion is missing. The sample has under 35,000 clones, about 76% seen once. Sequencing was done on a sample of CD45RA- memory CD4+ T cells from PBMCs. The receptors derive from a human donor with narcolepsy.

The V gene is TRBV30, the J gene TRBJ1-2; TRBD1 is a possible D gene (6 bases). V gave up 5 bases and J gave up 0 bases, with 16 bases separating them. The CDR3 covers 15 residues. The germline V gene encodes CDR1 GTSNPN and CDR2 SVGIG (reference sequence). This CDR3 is CAWATGTPTNYGYTF. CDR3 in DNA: TGTGCCTGGGCAACCGGGACACCTACTAACTATGGCTACACCTTC.

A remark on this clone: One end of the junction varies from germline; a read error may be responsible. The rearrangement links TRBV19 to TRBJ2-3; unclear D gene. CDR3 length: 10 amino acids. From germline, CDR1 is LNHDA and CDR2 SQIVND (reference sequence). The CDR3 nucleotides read TGTGCCAGTAGTATAGCGACCGGAGATTTT. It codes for CASSIATGDF. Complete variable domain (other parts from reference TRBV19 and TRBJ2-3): DGGITQSPKYLFRKEGQNVTLSCEQNLNHDAMYWYRQDPGQGLRLIYYSQIVNDFQKGDIAEGYSVSREKKESFPLTVTSAQKNPTAFYLCASSIATGDFGPGTRLTVL.

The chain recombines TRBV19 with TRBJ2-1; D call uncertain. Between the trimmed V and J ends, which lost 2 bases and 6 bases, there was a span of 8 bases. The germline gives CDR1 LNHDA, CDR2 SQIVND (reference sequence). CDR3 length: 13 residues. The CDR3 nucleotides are TGTGCCAGTAGTATATCCAGAGGCAATGAGCAGTTCTTC. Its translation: CASSISRGNEQFF.

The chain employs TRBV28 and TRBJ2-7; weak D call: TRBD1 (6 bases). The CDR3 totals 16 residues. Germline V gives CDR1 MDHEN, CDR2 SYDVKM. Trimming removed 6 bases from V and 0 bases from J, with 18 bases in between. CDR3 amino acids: CASRSAGVLVSYEQYF. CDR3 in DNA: TGTGCCAGCAGATCAGCAGGGGTATTAGTCTCCTACGAGCAGTACTTC. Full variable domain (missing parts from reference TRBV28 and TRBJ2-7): DVKVTQSSRYLVKRTGEKVFLECVQDMDHENMFWYRQDPGLGLRLIYFSYDVKMKEKGDIPEGYSVSREKKERFSLILESASTNQTSMYLCASRSAGVLVSYEQYFGPGTRLTVT.

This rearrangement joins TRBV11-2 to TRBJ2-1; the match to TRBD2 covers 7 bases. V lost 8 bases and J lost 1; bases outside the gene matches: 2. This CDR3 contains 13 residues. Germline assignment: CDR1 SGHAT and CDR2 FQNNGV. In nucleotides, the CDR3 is TGTGCCAGCCAAGCGGGATCCTACAATGAGCAGTTCTTC. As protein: CASQAGSYNEQFF.

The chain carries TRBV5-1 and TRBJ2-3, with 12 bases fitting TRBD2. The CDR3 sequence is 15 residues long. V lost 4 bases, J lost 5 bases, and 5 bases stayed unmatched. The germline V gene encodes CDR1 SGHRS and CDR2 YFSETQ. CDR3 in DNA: TGCGCCAGCAGCCCTAGCGGGAGGGCCATAGATACGCAGTATTTT. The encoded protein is CASSPSGRAIDTQYF.

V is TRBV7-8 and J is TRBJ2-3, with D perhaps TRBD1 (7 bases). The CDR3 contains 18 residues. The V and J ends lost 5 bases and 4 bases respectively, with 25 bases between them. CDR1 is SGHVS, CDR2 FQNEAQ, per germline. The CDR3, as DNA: TGTGCCAGCAGCCTCAGACAGGGAGAGGCGGGGTGGCCAGATACGCAGTATTTT. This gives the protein CASSLRQGEAGWPDTQYF.

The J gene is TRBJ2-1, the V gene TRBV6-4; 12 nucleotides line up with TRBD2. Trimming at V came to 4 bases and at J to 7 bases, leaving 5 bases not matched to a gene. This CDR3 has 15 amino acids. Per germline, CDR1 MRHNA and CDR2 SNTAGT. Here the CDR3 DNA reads TGTGCCAGCAGTGCGTCTAGCGGGGGGGTAAATGAGCAGTTCTTC. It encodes CASSASSGGVNEQFF.

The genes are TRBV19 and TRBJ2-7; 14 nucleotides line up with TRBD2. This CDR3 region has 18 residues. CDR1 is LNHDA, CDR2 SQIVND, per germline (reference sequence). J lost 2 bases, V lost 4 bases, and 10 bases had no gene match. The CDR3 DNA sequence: TGTGCCAGTAGTACCATTGGGACTAGCGGGAGTTTCGCCTACGAGCAGTACTTC. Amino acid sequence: CASSTIGTSGSFAYEQYF.

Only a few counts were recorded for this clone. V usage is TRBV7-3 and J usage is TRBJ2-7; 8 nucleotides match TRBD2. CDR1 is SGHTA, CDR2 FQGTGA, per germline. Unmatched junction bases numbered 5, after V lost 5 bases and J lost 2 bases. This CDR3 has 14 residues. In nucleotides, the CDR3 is TGTGCCAGCAGCCGGGATAGCGGGACCTACGAGCAGTACTTC. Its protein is CASSRDSGTYEQYF. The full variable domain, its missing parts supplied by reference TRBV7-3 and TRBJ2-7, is GAGVSQTPSNKVTEKGKYVELRCDPISGHTALYWYRQSLGQGPEFLIYFQGTGAADDSGLPNDRFFAVRPEGSVSTLKIQRTERGDSAVYLCASSRDSGTYEQYFGPGTRLTVT.

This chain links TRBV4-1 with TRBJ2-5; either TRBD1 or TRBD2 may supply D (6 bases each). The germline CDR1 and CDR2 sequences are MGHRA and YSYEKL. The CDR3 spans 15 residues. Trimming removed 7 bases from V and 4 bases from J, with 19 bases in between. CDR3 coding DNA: TGCGCCAGCACGGTAGCTCCGGGGGCGGTAGAGACCCAGTACTTC. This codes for CASTVAPGAVETQYF.

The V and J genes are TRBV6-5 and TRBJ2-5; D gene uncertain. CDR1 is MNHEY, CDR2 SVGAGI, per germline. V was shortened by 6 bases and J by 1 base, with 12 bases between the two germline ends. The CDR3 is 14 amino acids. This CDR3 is CASRGHTVQETQYF. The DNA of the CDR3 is TGTGCCAGCAGGGGTCACACAGTCCAAGAGACCCAGTACTTC.

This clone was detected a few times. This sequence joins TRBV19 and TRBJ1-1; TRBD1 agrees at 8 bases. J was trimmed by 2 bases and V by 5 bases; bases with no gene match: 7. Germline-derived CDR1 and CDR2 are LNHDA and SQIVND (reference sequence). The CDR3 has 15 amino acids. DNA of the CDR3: TGTGCCAGTAGTCTCGGGACAGGCTTTAACACTGAAGCTTTCTTT. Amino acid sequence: CASSLGTGFNTEAFF.

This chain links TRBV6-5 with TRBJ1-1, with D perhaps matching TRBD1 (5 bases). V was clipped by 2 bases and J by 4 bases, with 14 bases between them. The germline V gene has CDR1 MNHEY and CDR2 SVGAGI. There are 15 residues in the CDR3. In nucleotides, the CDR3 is TGTGCCAGCAGTTACCGTAAGGGGAAGAGCACTGAAGCTTTCTTT. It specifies CASSYRKGKSTEAFF.

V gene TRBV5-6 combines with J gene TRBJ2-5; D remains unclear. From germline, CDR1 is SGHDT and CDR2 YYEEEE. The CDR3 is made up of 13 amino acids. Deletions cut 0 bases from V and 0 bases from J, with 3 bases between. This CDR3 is CASSLGNQETQYF. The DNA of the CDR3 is TGTGCCAGCAGCTTGGGGAACCAAGAGACCCAGTACTTC.

The chain's CDR3 is CASSLRLAANEQFF. CDR3 sequence (DNA): TGTGCCAGCAGCTTACGACTAGCGGCCAATGAGCAGTTCTTC. This sequence joins TRBV7-9 and TRBJ2-1, with 9 bases aligning to TRBD2. V gave up 2 bases and J gave up 6 bases; unmatched junction bases: 2. The CDR3 totals 14 residues. The germline CDR1 and CDR2 sequences are SEHNR and FQNEAQ (reference sequence).

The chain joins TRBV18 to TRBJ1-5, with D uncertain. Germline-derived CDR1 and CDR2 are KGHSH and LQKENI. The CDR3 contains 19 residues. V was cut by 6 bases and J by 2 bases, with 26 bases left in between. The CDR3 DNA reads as TGTGCCAGCTCCCCAGAAGGAGGGTTGGGGAATTTGGGCAATCAGCCCCAGCATTTT. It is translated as CASSPEGGLGNLGNQPQHF.

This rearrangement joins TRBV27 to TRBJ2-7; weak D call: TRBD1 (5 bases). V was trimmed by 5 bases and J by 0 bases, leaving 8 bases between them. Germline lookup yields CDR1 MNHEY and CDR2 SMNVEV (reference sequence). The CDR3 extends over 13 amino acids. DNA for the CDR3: TGTGCCAGCAGTATAGGGGACTCCTACGAGCAGTACTTC. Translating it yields CASSIGDSYEQYF.

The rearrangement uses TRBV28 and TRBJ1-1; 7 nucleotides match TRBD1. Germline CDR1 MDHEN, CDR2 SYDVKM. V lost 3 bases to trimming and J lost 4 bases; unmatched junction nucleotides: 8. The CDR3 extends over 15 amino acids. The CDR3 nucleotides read TGTGCCAGCAGTTTGCCAGGGGGTCGGGGCACTGAAGCTTTCTTT. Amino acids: CASSLPGGRGTEAFF.

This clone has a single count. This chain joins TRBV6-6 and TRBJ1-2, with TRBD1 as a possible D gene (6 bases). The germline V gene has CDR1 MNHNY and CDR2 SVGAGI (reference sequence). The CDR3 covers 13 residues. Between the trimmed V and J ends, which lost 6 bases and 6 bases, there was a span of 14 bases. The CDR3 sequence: CASSRLNRDGYTF. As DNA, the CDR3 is TGTGCCAGCAGCAGACTTAACAGGGATGGCTACACCTTC.

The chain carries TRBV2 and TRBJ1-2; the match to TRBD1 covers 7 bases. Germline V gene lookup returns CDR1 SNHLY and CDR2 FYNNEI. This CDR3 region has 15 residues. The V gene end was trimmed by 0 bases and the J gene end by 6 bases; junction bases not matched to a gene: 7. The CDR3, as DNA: TGTGCCAGCAGTGAAGCCCTACAGGGGTTAGATGGCTACACCTTC. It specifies CASSEALQGLDGYTF. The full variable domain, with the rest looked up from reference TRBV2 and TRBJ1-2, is EPEVTQTPSHQVTQMGQEVILRCVPISNHLYFYWYRQILGQKVEFLVSFYNNEISEKSEIFDDQFSVERPDGSNFTLKIRSTKLEDSAMYFCASSEALQGLDGYTFGSGTRLTVV.

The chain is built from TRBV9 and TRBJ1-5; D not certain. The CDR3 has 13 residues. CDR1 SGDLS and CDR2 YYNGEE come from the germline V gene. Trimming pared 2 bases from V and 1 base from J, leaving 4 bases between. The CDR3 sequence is CASSVSSNQPQHF. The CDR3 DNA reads TGTGCCAGCAGCGTCAGCAGCAATCAGCCCCAGCATTTT.

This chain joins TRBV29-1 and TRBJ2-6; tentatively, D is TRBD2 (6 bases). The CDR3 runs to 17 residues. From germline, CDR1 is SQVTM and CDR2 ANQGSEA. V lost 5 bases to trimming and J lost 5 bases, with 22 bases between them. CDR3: CSVPESLAQSRANVLTF. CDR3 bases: TGCAGCGTTCCTGAGTCACTAGCACAAAGTCGGGCCAACGTCCTGACTTTC.

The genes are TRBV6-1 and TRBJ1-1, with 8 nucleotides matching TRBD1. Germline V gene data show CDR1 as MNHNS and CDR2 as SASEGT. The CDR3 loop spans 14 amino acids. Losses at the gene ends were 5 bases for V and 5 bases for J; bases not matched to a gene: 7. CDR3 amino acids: CASSKGQARTEAFF. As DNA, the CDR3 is TGTGCCAGCAGTAAGGGACAGGCCAGAACTGAAGCTTTCTTT.

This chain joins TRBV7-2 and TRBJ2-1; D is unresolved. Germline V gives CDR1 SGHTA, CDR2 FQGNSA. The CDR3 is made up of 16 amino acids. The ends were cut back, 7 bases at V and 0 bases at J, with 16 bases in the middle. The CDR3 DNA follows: TGTGCCAGCACCTCTTCCCCCGTAAGCTCCTACAATGAGCAGTTCTTC. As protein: CASTSSPVSSYNEQFF. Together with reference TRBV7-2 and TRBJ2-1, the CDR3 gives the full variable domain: GAGVSQSPSNKVTEKGKDVELRCDPISGHTALYWYRQSLGQGLEFLIYFQGNSAPDKSGLPSDRFSAERTGGSVSTLTIQRTQQEDSAVYLCASTSSPVSSYNEQFFGPGTRLTVL.

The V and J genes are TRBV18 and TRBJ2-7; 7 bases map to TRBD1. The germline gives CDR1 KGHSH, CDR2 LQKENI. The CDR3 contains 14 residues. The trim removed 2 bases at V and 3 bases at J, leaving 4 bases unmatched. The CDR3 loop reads CASSPGRQGYEQYF. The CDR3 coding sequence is TGTGCCAGCTCACCAGGCCGACAGGGCTACGAGCAGTACTTC.

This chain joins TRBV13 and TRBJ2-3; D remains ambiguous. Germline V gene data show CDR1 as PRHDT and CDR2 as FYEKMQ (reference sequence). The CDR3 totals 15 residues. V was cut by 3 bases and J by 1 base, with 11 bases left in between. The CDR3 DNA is TGTGCCAGCAGCTTCCCCCGCCGGGGCACAGATACGCAGTATTTT. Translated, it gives CASSFPRRGTDTQYF.

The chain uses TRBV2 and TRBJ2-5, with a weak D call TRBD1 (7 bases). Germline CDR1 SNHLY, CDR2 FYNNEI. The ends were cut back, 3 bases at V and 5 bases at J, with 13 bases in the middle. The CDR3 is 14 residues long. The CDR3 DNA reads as TGTGCCAGCAGTGATAGGGCAGGGGGGGAGACCCAGTACTTC. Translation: CASSDRAGGETQYF.

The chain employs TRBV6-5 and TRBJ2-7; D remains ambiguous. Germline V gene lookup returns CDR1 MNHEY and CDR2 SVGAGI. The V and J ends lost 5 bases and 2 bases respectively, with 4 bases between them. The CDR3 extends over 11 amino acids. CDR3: CASSAAYEQYF. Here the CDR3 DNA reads TGTGCCAGCAGTGCCGCCTACGAGCAGTACTTC.